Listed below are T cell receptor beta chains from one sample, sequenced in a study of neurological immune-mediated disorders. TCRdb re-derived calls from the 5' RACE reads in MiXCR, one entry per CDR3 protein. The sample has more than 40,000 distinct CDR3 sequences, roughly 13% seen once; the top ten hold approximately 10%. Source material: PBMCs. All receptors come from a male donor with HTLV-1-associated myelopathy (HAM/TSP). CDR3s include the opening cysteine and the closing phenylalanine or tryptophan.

CDR3: CASSFERMGDTF
J: TRBJ1-2
V: TRBV12-3/TRBV12-4

CDR3: CASSPDRTLNYGYTF
J: TRBJ1-2
V: TRBV18

CDR3: CSVDGTRITDTQYF
J: TRBJ2-3
V: TRBV29-1

CDR3: CSARMASGGLQETQYF
J: TRBJ2-5
V: TRBV20-1

CDR3: CASSLIWQGGEQYF
J: TRBJ2-7
V: TRBV7-2

CDR3: CASSYSTGLETQYF
J: TRBJ2-5
V: TRBV6-5

CDR3: CASSAVGYTF
J: TRBJ1-2
V: TRBV6-1

CDR3: CASSVGWGGGEQFF
J: TRBJ2-1
V: TRBV9

CDR3: CASNTQGATNYGYTF
J: TRBJ1-2
V: TRBV12-3/TRBV12-4

CDR3: CASSSGGEHGELFF
J: TRBJ2-2
V: TRBV11-3

CDR3: CSARLSENIQYF
J: TRBJ2-4
V: TRBV20-1

CDR3: CASSQDWTSGDRDEQFF
J: TRBJ2-1
V: TRBV4-1

CDR3: CASSYSKGATEAFF
J: TRBJ1-1
V: TRBV6-5

CDR3: CASSLRGLAGYNEQFF
J: TRBJ2-1
V: TRBV11-3

CDR3: CATSREGHEQYF
J: TRBJ2-7
V: TRBV15